Below are 8 T cell receptor beta chains sequenced from a single sample in a study of blood T cells in healthy people across ages. Combining a sample-barcoded 5' primer with a J-beta primer mix, a second PCR ran for roughly 6 to 12 cycles. A single record per CDR3 protein comes from TCRdb applying MiXCR to the 5' RACE reads. This table holds approximately 880,000 distinct CDR3 sequences, about 48% found once. The sample taken for sequencing was blood. The receptor set was obtained from a man aged 25-45 years in good health.

This clonotype occurred a few times. V is TRBV5-1 and J is TRBJ2-1; D is undetermined. Germline V lookup: CDR1 SGHRS, CDR2 YFSETQ. This CDR3 is 13 amino acids long. V gave up 6 bases and J gave up 1 base, with 8 bases separating them. CDR3 protein: CASNFGSYNEQFF. The CDR3 nucleotides read TGCGCCAGCAATTTTGGGTCCTACAATGAGCAGTTCTTC. The full variable domain, rest sourced from reference TRBV5-1 and TRBJ2-1, is KAGVTQTPRYLIKTRGQQVTLSCSPISGHRSVSWYQQTPGQGLQFLFEYFSETQRNKGNFPGRFSGRQFSNSRSEMNVSTLELGDSALYLCASNFGSYNEQFFGPGTRLTVL.

This clonotype was seen a single time. CDR3 DNA sequence: TGTGCCTGGTCCCGAGGGACAGGGGGGTCAGATACGCAGTATTTT. This translates into CAWSRGTGGSDTQYF. V gene TRBV30 combines with J gene TRBJ2-3; 11 bases map to TRBD1. V dropped 5 bases and J dropped 4; count of bases not matched to a gene: 8. The V gene's germline CDR1 is GTSNPN and CDR2 SVGIG (reference sequence). This CDR3 spans 15 amino acids. The entire variable domain, with the rest obtained from reference TRBV30 and TRBJ2-3, is as follows: SQTIHQWPATLVQPVGSPLSLECTVEGTSNPNLYWYRQAAGRGLQLLFYSVGIGQISSEVPQNLSASRPQDRQFILSSKKLLLSDSGFYLCAWSRGTGGSDTQYFGPGTRLTVL.

The chain uses TRBV4-2 and TRBJ1-5; no firm D call. The V and J ends lost 0 bases and 6 bases respectively, with 6 bases between them. The germline V gene encodes CDR1 LGHNA and CDR2 YNFKEQ. The CDR3 has 13 residues. The CDR3 loop reads CASSQDFGQPQHF. As DNA, the CDR3 is TGTGCCAGCAGCCAAGATTTCGGTCAGCCCCAGCATTTT.

This clonotype has only a few counts. J is TRBJ2-7 and V is TRBV6-5; no reliable D call. CDR3 size: 14 residues. The germline V gene encodes CDR1 MNHEY and CDR2 SVGAGI. The V end lost 3 bases, the J end lost 2 bases, and 11 bases lay between the germline ends. CDR3 in amino acids: CASSYSDQTYEQYF. Here the CDR3 DNA reads TGTGCCAGCAGTTATTCGGACCAGACCTACGAGCAGTACTTC.

The chain has TRBV20-1 and TRBJ1-5; 8 nucleotides align to TRBD1. Trimming removed 4 bases from V and 4 bases from J; junction bases left unmatched: 9. Germline CDR1 and CDR2: DFQATT and SNEGSKA (reference sequence). This CDR3 region has 15 residues. The CDR3 DNA follows: TGCAGTGCTACCTTCCAGGGACAGGTGAATCAGCCCCAGCATTTT. Translating gives CSATFQGQVNQPQHF.

The chain joins TRBV28 to TRBJ2-1, with D perhaps matching TRBD2 (5 bases). Trimming stripped 1 base from V and 8 bases from J, with 9 bases between. The V gene's germline CDR1 is MDHEN and CDR2 SYDVKM. The CDR3 totals 13 residues. The CDR3 region is CASSLLEDYEQFF. CDR3 nucleotides: TGTGCCAGCAGTTTATTGGAGGACTATGAGCAGTTCTTC.

This clonotype was recorded at least ten times. The chain combines TRBV12-3 or TRBV12-4 with TRBJ2-7; no definite D call. V lost 5 bases, J lost 2 bases, and 10 bases lay in between. This CDR3 comprises 13 residues. This chain's CDR3 is CASSPTHTYEQYF. In DNA form, the CDR3 reads TGTGCCAGCAGTCCGACTCATACCTACGAGCAGTACTTC.

The V call is TRBV7-2, the J call TRBJ2-1, with 10 positions matching TRBD2. With 6 bases clipped from V and 6 bases from J, the junction kept 8 bases outside the gene matches. Germline V gene data show CDR1 as SGHTA and CDR2 as FQGNSA. The CDR3 has 15 residues. The CDR3 DNA is TGTGCCAGCAGTCCTCTAGCGGGGGTCCCCAATGAGCAGTTCTTC. The encoded protein is CASSPLAGVPNEQFF.